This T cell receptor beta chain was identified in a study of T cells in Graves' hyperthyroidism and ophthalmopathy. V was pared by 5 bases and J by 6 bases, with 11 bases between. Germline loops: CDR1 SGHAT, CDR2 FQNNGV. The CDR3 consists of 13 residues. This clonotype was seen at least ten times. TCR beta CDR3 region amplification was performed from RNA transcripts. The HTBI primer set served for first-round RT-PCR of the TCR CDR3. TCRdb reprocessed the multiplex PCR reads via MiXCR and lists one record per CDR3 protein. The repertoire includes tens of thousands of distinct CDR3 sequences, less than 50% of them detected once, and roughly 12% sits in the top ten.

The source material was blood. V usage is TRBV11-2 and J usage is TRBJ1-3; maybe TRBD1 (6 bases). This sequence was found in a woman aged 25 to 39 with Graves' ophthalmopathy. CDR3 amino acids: CASSGDRSNTIYF. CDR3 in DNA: TGTGCCAGCAGCGGCGACAGGTCAAACACCATATATTTT.